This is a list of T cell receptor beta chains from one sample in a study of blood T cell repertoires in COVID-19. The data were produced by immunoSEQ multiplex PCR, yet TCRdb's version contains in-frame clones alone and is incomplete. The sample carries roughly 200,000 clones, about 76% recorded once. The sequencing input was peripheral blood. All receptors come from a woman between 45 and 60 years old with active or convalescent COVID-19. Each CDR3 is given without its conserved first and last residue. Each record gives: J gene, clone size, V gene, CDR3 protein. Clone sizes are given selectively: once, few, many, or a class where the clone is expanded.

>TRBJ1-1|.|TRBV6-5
ASQRGQGGPEAF
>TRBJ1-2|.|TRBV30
AWSWDRDVGYT
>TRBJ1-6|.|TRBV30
AWGTGTTNNSPLH
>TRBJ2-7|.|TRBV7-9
ASSETGSSYEQY
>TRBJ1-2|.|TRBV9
ASTAGGNYGYT
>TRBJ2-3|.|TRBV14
ASSQRGIETDTQY
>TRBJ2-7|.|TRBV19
ASSIGTLLEQY
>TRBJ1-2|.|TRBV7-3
ASSPQGAGPYGYT
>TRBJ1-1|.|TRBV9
ASSVGAGLNTEAF
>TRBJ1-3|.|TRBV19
ASTNPSPGSDSGNTIY
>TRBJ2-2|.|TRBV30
AWSVLGTGELF
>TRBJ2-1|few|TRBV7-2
ASSLGQGGSEQF
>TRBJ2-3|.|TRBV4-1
ASSQESHRGGDTQY
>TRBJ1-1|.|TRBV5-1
ASSFSSGSPMNTEAF
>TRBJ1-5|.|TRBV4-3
ASSQEATGHQPQH
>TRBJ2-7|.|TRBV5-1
ASSPDRDPYEQY
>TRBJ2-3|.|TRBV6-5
ASRTGASTDTQY
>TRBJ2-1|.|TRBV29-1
SVFPGKTYNEQF
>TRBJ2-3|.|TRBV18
ASSPLRSDRESTDTQY
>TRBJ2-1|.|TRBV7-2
ASSLGTSDYNEQF
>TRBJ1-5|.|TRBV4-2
ASSQDTGVSSNQPQH
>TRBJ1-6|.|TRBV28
ASRLPSGQGSPLH
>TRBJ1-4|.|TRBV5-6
ASSELGRGEKLF
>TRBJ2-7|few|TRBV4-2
ASSQGRADEQY
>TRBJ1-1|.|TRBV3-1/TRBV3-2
AAGSYTEAF
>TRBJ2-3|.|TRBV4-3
ASSQLGLAGEADTQY
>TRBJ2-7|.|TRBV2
ASSALAGLDEQY
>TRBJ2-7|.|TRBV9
ASSVGLSSDYEQY
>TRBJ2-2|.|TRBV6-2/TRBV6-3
ASSYRGANTGELF
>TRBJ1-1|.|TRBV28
ASSLTGGLEAF
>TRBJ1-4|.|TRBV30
AWRGFDRFKEKLF
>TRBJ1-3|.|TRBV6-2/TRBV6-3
ASSYNPTEGIHSGNTIY
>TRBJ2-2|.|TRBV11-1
ASSAPGNTGELF
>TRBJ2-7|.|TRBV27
ASRGTSVNEQY
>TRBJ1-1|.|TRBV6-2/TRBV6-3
ASSYPLGTGDLNTEAF
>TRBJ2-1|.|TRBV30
AWNRRDSYNEQF
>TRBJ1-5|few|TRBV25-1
ASSDGYQPQH
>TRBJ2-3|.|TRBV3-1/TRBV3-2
ASSPSRGDTQY
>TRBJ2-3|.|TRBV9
ASSERSGGARDTQY
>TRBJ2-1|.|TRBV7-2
ASSFTSGGDNEQF